This T cell receptor (beta chain) was sequenced for a study of T-cell reconstitution after alpha-beta-depleted transplantation in children. Library preparation (for TCRbeta) was performed with unique molecular identifiers. TCRdb reanalysed the PCR reads using MiXCR and keeps one entry per CDR3 protein. Here the sample spans approximately 400,000 distinct CDR3 sequences, 9.5% to 13% being singletons. Germline CDR1 is SQVTM and CDR2 is ANQGSEA. Trimming cost V 5 bases and J 7 bases, with 9 bases left between them. This CDR3 region has 11 residues. This clonotype turned up a few times. This sequence originates from a human donor who donated a stem cell graft to a child with acute myeloid leukemia. The chain carries TRBV29-1 and TRBJ2-1; D remains ambiguous. Sequencing used PBMCs from the stem cell graft donor, obtained from the stem cell graft. The CDR3 sequence: CSVLPPNEQFF. The CDR3 nucleotides read TGCAGCGTTCTACCCCCAAATGAGCAGTTCTTC.